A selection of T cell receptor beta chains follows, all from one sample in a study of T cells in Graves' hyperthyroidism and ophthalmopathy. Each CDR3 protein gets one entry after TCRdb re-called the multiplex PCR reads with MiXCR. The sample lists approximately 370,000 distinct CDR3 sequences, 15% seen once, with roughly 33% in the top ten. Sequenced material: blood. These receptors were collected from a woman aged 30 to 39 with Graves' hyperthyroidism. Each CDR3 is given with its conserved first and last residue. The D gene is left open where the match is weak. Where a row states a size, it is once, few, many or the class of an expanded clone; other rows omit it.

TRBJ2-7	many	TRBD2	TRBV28	TGTGCCAGCGGGCCGGGCGGGAGCCCCTACGAGCAGTACTTC	CASGPGGSPYEQYF
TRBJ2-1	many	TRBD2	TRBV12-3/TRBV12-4	TGTGCCAGCAGCCTACCCCCCGGGACTAGCTCCTACAATGAGCAGTTCTTC	CASSLPPGTSSYNEQFF
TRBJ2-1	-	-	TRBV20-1	TGCAGTGCACCGGGGTTGCGGACCTACAATGAGCAGTTCTTC	CSAPGLRTYNEQFF
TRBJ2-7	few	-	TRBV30	TGTGCCTGGAGTGTACAGACTCAGGGAACTGGGCAGTACTTC	CAWSVQTQGTGQYF
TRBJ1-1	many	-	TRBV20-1	TGCAGTGCTACGGAACGCGTATCGGACACTGAAGCTTTCTTT	CSATERVSDTEAFF
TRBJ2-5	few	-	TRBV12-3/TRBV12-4	TGTGCCATCGCGGGGGCAGCCCAAGAGACCCAGTACTTC	CAIAGAAQETQYF
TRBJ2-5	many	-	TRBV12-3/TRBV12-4	TGTGCCAGCAGTCCCCGGAGCGGCGAGACCCAGTACTTC	CASSPRSGETQYF
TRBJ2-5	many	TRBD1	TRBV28	TGTGCCAGCACCCGGGACAGGGGTTGGGAGACCCAGTACTTC	CASTRDRGWETQYF
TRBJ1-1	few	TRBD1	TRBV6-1	TGTGCCAGCAGGACAGGGGGGACGGACACTGAAGCTTTCTTT	CASRTGGTDTEAFF
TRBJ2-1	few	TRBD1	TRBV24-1	TGTGCCACCAGTGATTGGGGACAGGGCCCGCCGGAGCAGTTCTTC	CATSDWGQGPPEQFF
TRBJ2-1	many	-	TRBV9	TGTGCCAGCAGCGTAGATGGAGGGACACCTTACAATGAGCAGTTCTTC	CASSVDGGTPYNEQFF
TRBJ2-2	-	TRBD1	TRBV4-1	TGCGCCAGCAGCCGGACAGGGTCCGCCGGGGAGCTGTTTTTT	CASSRTGSAGELFF
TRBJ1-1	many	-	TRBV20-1	TGCAGTGCCCTAGCGGGGGACGGTGAAGCTTTCTTT	CSALAGDGEAFF
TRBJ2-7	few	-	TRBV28	TGTGCCAGCAGTTTCAAACTAGACTACGAGCAGTACTTC	CASSFKLDYEQYF
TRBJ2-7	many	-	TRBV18	TGTGCCAGCTCACAGGGGGTTCGCTACGAGCAGTACTTC	CASSQGVRYEQYF
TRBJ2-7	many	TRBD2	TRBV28	TGTGCCAGCACTAGCGGGAGAAGGTCCTACGAGCAGTACTTC	CASTSGRRSYEQYF
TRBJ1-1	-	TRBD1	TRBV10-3	TGTGCCATCAGTGCGGCAGGGGGGTCCACTGAAGCTTTCTTT	CAISAAGGSTEAFF
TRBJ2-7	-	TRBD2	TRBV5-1	TGCGCCAGCAGCGCTTCTAGCGGGAAGGTTGTTGAGCAGTACTTC	CASSASSGKVVEQYF
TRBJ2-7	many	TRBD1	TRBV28	TGTGCCAGCAGTTTCAGGGGACAGTCCTACGAGCAGTACTTC	CASSFRGQSYEQYF
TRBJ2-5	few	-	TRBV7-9	TGTGCCAGCACCCAGACCTCGGCTCGGGAGACCCAGTACTTC	CASTQTSARETQYF
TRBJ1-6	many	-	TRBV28	TGTGCCAGCAGTTTCGAGTCCCAGAGGGATAATTCACCCCTCCACTTT	CASSFESQRDNSPLHF
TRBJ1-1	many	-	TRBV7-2	TGTGCCAGCAGCCCCGCCAGGGTAGGGAACACTGAAGCTTTCTTT	CASSPARVGNTEAFF
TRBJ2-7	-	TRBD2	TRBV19	TGTGCCAGTAGCCTTGGGGGGACTATCTCCACCTACGAGCAGTACTTC	CASSLGGTISTYEQYF
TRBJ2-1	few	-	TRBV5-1	TGCGCCAGCAGCTTGGTTGCTCGAGATGAGCAGTTCTTC	CASSLVARDEQFF
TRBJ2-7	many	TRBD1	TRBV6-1	TGTGCCAGCAGTGAAGGACAGGGGGCTTACGAGCAGTACTTC	CASSEGQGAYEQYF
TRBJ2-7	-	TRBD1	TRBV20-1	TGCAGTGAGGACAGGAAGGGCTCCTACGAGCAGTACTTC	CSEDRKGSYEQYF
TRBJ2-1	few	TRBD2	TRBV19	TGTGCCAGTACCCTTGGCGGGAGGCCATACAATGAGCAGTTCTTC	CASTLGGRPYNEQFF
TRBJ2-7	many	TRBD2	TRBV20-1	TGCAGTGCTAGCGGGAGACTAGCGGACTTGTACGAGCAGTACTTC	CSASGRLADLYEQYF
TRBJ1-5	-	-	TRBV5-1	TGCGCCAGCAGCTCGGCACGGATCTTTGTTGGGAGAATGCGCAATCAGCCCCAGCATTTT	CASSSARIFVGRMRNQPQHF
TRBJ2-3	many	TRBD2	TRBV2	TGTGCCAGCAGTAGGACTAGCGGGAGGACCACAGATACGCAGTATTTT	CASSRTSGRTTDTQYF
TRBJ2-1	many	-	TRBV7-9	TGTGCCAGCAGCTCGAAGGGGCGTGATGAGCAGTTCTTC	CASSSKGRDEQFF
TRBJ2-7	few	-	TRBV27	TGTGCCAGCAGTTTCGGCCAGACAGCCTACGAGCAGTACTTC	CASSFGQTAYEQYF
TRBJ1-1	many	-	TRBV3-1	TGTGCCAGCAGCCGGGGAGGGAACACTGAAGCTTTCTTT	CASSRGGNTEAFF
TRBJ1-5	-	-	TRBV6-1	TGTGCCAGCAGTCCAGGACTAAGCAATCAGCCCCAGCATTTT	CASSPGLSNQPQHF
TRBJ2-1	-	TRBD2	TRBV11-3	TGTGCCAGCAGCTTAGCGGGAGGCGGTAGAGATGAGCAGTTCTTC	CASSLAGGGRDEQFF
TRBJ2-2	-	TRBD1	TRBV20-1	TGCAGTGCTAGAACTCCTCCCGGGACAGCGAAGGAGAACACCGGGGAGCTGTTTTTT	CSARTPPGTAKENTGELFF
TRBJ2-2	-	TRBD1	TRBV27	TGTGCCAGCAGTTTTTACAGGGGCACCGGGGAGCTGTTTTTT	CASSFYRGTGELFF
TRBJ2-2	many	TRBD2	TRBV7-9	TGTGCCAGCGGGAGACTAGCGGGAGCCGAGGGCACCGGGGAGCTGTTTTTT	CASGRLAGAEGTGELFF
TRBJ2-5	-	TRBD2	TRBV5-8	TGTGCCAGCAGCTTTTCTAGCGGGAGTCGGGGAGAGACCCAGTACTTC	CASSFSSGSRGETQYF
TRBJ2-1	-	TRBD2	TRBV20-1	TGCAGTGCTACCTCAATGGGCGGGAGTGAGAATGAGCAGTTCTTC	CSATSMGGSENEQFF
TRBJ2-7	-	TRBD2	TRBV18	TGTGCCAGCTCCCTGGGGGTAGCGGGATTCCACGAGCAGTACTTC	CASSLGVAGFHEQYF
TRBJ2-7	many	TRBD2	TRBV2	TGTGCCAGCAGTGAGCCTAGCGGGTACGAGCAGTACTTC	CASSEPSGYEQYF
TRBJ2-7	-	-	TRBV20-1	TGCAGTGCTAGTCTCGGACAGCCAACCTACGAGCAGTACTTC	CSASLGQPTYEQYF
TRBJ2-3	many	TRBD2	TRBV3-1	TGTGCCAGCAGCCAAGCCGGACTAGCGGATACCACAGATACGCAGTATTTT	CASSQAGLADTTDTQYF
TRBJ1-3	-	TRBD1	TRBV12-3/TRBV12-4	TGTGCCAGCAGTTTGGGACAGTACGGAAACACCATATATTTT	CASSLGQYGNTIYF
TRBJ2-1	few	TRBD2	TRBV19	TGTGCCAGTAGTATGAGGAGCGGGAGTAGGGATGAGCAGTTCTTC	CASSMRSGSRDEQFF